This T cell receptor (beta chain) was documented in a study of OX40 agonist ivuxolimab in advanced cancers. With respect to the entire study: The costimulatory receptor OX40 (CD134) was targeted by ivuxolimab, a fully human IgG2 agonistic monoclonal antibody. Among the 50 to 55 dose-escalation patients, about 20 had hepatocellular carcinoma, 15 or so melanoma, 9 renal cell carcinoma and 9 head and neck cancer. The purpose of peripheral TCRbeta sequencing was to test whether ivuxolimab changed TCR sequence diversity and led to clonal T-cell expansion. The paper reports the monotherapy dose-escalation portion (N of about 47 patients) of the phase I ivuxolimab trial. The dose-escalation cohort was roughly 83% male with a mean age of about 58 years, ranging from about 20 to 80. Partial responses were achieved by three dose-escalation patients, of whom one had hepatocellular carcinoma and two had cutaneous melanoma. Patients were allowed to have had prior anti-PD-1, anti-PD-L1 or anti-CTLA-4 therapy, and 40% of the dose-escalation patients had previously received checkpoint inhibitors. Intravenous ivuxolimab was administered to patients every 2 weeks at six dose levels: 0.01, 0.1, 0.3, 1.5, 3 and 10 mg/kg. Study-wide conclusions, independent of this receptor: After ivuxolimab, more expanded clones were found on average in CD8+ T cells than in CD4+ T cells. Which antigens the clonally expanded peripheral T cells were specific for was not determined. Clonal expansion of both CD4+ and CD8+ blood T cells was observed from baseline to week 6 at doses 0.1 to 3.0 mg/kg. Low levels of normalized T-cell clonal expansion were also seen in some patients who did not respond. In the 0.1-3.0 mg/kg groups, partial responders had among the lowest normalized peripheral clonal expansion, particularly in CD8+ T cells.

The CDR3 runs 13 residues from the cysteine to the phenylalanine. The only DNA kept is the CDR3, 39 bases in frame from the first base. V loses 6 bases, J loses 0 bases, and the germline ends lie 6 bases apart. As encoded in the germline V gene, CDR1 is MNHEY while CDR2 is SVGAGI. To sequence the TCRbeta CDR3 region, genomic DNA was isolated from the sorted cells. The immunoSEQ Assay was used to sequence the TCRbeta CDR3 regions. Held by TCRdb, this immuneACCESS table contains in-frame sequences only and omits some clones. Under half of the omission traces to an unresolved V gene where checked; the cause of the rest is unknown. The sample table lists under 70,000 clones, approximately 90% of them with a count of one. The top ten clonotypes cover just over 1.4% of the sample. This clone has only one observation. Which antigen it targets is not known. Base qualities were left out, and no much larger clone turns up one base away.

The trial excluded patients who had a history of autoimmune disease or were on systemic immunosuppression. In every dose cohort, peripheral blood was drawn for TCR sequencing at baseline, cycle 4 day 1, and cycle 7 day 1. The samples were taken from a phase I, first-in-human, multicenter, open-label dose-escalation trial of ivuxolimab. Adults with locally advanced or metastatic melanoma, renal cell, hepatocellular, or head and neck squamous cell carcinoma were enrolled in the trial. CD4+ and CD8+ T cells were sorted separately from peripheral blood before TCR sequencing. The rearranged chain carries TRBV6-5 and TRBJ1-5, with the D gene call left open. The clonotype originates from an adult with an advanced solid tumor such as melanoma, head and neck, liver or kidney cancer. Sequencing used CD4+ or CD8+ T cells sorted from blood, obtained in a trial of the OX40 agonist ivuxolimab. The CDR3 protein is CASSLVSNQPQHF. The nucleotide sequence is given as TGTGCCAGCAGCCTGGTTAGCAATCAGCCCCAGCATTTT.